This entry concerns a single TCR beta chain. Its cognate antigen is unknown. This CDR3 has 15 amino acids. The J segment lost 0 bases and the V segment lost 6 bases, leaving 5 bases of the junction unmatched. Germline CDR1 and CDR2: SNHLY and FYNNEI. The PCR used 60 Vbeta and 13 Jbeta primers. The authors' processing: As a later analysis found, there were 70 million to 100 million unique TCR beta chains, of which some 10 million were shared. The protocol was immunoSEQ multiplex PCR, while the TCRdb copy is restricted to in-frame clones and leaves out a portion. The V and J calls and the clone size are those of that table, but D and trimming were determined from the DNA. The profile shows approximately 110,000 clones, 77% of them singletons. This entry belongs to a study of cytomegalovirus exposure and HLA in healthy donors. Findings of the study overall: In an earlier analysis, about 87% or about 30%: the productive usage of most TCR beta V segments. A later analysis reportedly found that, within productive TCRs, an Asian-associated ancestry cluster had fewer N-insertions than the mean observed across the roughly 700 donors. The listing of 150 to 200 TCR beta chains classed them as cytomegalovirus-associated.

The receptor comes from a woman between 35 and 50 years old in good health and CMV-seropositive. V usage is TRBV2 and J usage is TRBJ1-5; 7 bases align to TRBD1. The specimen sequenced was PBMCs. The CDR3 loop reads CASSVTGNSNQPQHF. In DNA, the CDR3 is TGTGCCAGCAGCGTGACAGGGAATAGCAATCAGCCCCAGCATTTT.